The 15 T cell receptor beta chains listed next were all sequenced from one sample in a study of blood T cell repertoires in COVID-19. Libraries were prepared by immunoSEQ multiplex PCR; TCRdb keeps only in-frame clonotypes and omits some of them. The sample lists about 160,000 clones, roughly 90% occurring once. The sample comprised peripheral blood. The receptors originated from a woman in her sixties or seventies who had recovered from COVID-19.

This chain links TRBV5-8 with TRBJ2-3, with 9 bases matching TRBD2. V was pared by 4 bases and J by 2 bases, with 8 bases of the junction left unmatched. CDR1 SGHTS and CDR2 YDEGEE come from the germline V gene. There are 16 residues in the CDR3. The DNA for the CDR3 is TGTGCCAGCAGCAATGGACTAGCGAGTAACACAGATACGCAGTATTTT. Protein sequence: CASSNGLASNTDTQYF.

This chain connects TRBV25-1 to TRBJ1-4, with D unclear. The germline gives CDR1 MGHDK, CDR2 SYGVNS. This CDR3 comprises 14 residues. V was cut by 4 bases and J by 5 bases, with 11 bases left in between. The CDR3: CASSGAGSNEKLFF. The CDR3 nucleotides are TGTGCCAGCAGTGGGGCAGGATCAAATGAAAAACTGTTTTTT.

The chain has TRBV4-2 and TRBJ2-1; TRBD2 aligns across 8 bases. Germline CDR1 LGHNA, CDR2 YNFKEQ. This CDR3 contains 18 residues. The V and J ends lost 1 base and 3 bases, in that order; junction bases with no gene match: 11. CDR3 sequence (DNA): TGTGCCAGCAGCCAAGCTTGGGGAGCGGGGGAGAACTACAATGAGCAGTTCTTC. The encoded protein is CASSQAWGAGENYNEQFF.

This clone has only one observation. The CDR3 DNA sequence: TGTGCCAGCACCTCGGCCGGGACAGGGGGGAGGAATGAGCAGTTCTTC. It translates to CASTSAGTGGRNEQFF. The chain links TRBV28 to TRBJ2-1; 11 positions match TRBD1. Trimming removed 7 bases from V and 7 bases from J; junction bases left unmatched: 12. The germline gives CDR1 MDHEN, CDR2 SYDVKM. CDR3 length equals 16 residues.

The chain couples TRBV4-1 to TRBJ2-2, with 8 bases identical to TRBD2. Germline trimming cut 2 bases from V and 5 bases from J; bases unmatched to any gene: 10. Germline assignment: CDR1 MGHRA and CDR2 YSYEKL. This CDR3 region has 17 residues. CDR3 region: CASSQMTAGGATGELFF. The CDR3 DNA reads as TGCGCCAGCAGCCAAATGACGGCGGGGGGCGCTACCGGGGAGCTGTTTTTT.

The V call is TRBV20-1, the J call TRBJ2-7, with 7 bases identical to TRBD1. The V gene end was trimmed by 7 bases and the J gene end by 4 bases; junction bases not matched to a gene: 1. The CDR3 sequence is 10 residues long. In germline, CDR1 is DFQATT, CDR2 SNEGSKA (reference sequence). The CDR3 nucleotides are TGCAGTGGGGGACAGTACGAGCAGTACTTC. This sequence encodes CSGGQYEQYF.

A single count supports this clone. The rearrangement uses TRBV2 and TRBJ1-2; the D is unclear. V lost 9 bases to trimming and J lost 5 bases, with 19 bases between them. Germline V CDR1 and CDR2: SNHLY, FYNNEI. The CDR3 runs to 14 residues. CDR3 bases: TGTGCCAGAGTTCGGGAGCCCGGAGTTTATGGCTACACCTTC. This gives the protein CARVREPGVYGYTF.

This clone was counted only a few times. This chain connects TRBV12-2 to TRBJ1-1. TRBV12-2 is given as a pseudogene. This CDR3 is built from 13 residues. CDR3 bases: TGTGCAAGTCGCTTAGAAGGTAGCGCCGAAGCTTTCTTT. It translates to CASRLEGSAEAFF.

The rearrangement joins TRBV12-3 or TRBV12-4 to TRBJ1-6; D is undetermined. V was trimmed by 4 bases and J by 9 bases, leaving 10 bases between them. The CDR3 extends over 13 amino acids. DNA for the CDR3: TGTGCCAGCAGTTCCGGTGCGCCTTCACCCCTCCACTTT. It specifies CASSSGAPSPLHF.

In its sample, this clone was seen once. This rearrangement joins TRBV28 to TRBJ2-1; 11 bases fit TRBD2. From germline, CDR1 is MDHEN and CDR2 SYDVKM. The CDR3 has 16 amino acids. The V and J ends lost 4 bases and 4 bases, in that order; junction bases with no gene match: 6. The CDR3 nucleotides are TGTGCCAGCAGTTGGACTAGCGGGCCGTATTACAATGAGCAGTTCTTC. Encoded protein: CASSWTSGPYYNEQFF.

The genes are TRBV2 and TRBJ1-1; D perhaps matches TRBD1 (5 bases). With 2 bases removed from V and 1 base from J, the gap between germline ends came to 8 bases. The CDR3 sequence is 14 residues long. Germline lookup yields CDR1 SNHLY and CDR2 FYNNEI. This chain's CDR3 is CASSEMGGNTEAFF. The CDR3 region has the DNA TGTGCCAGCAGTGAAATGGGGGGGAACACTGAAGCTTTCTTT.

This clone was counted at least ten times. This sequence joins TRBV5-5 and TRBJ2-7, with 9 bases that match TRBD2. The CDR3 is 18 amino acids. In germline, CDR1 is SGHKS, CDR2 YYEKEE (reference sequence). The V and J ends lost 2 bases and 0 bases, in that order; junction bases with no gene match: 12. CDR3 residues: CASSFLGLAGTISYEQYF. In DNA, the CDR3 is TGTGCCAGCAGCTTCCTTGGGCTAGCGGGGACTATCTCCTACGAGCAGTACTTC.

V gene TRBV5-1 combines with J gene TRBJ1-6, with a tentative D call TRBD1 (5 bases). The germline CDR1 and CDR2 sequences are SGHRS and YFSETQ. The CDR3 has 15 amino acids. V was clipped by 4 bases and J by 7 bases, with 15 bases between them. The CDR3 region has the DNA TGCGCCAGCAGCCCGACGGGACTCTCAAATTCACCCCTCCACTTT. It is translated as CASSPTGLSNSPLHF.

The chain combines TRBV24-1 with TRBJ1-2; D gene ambiguous. The CDR3 runs to 12 residues. With 6 bases removed from V and 4 bases from J, the gap between germline ends came to 8 bases. Germline CDR1 reads KGHDR; CDR2 reads SFDVKD. CDR3 sequence (DNA): TGTGCCACCAGTCAAGGGAGCTATGGCTACACCTTC. It yields the protein CATSQGSYGYTF.

This clone was observed once. The chain employs TRBV11-1 and TRBJ2-1; 10 bases map to TRBD1. Looked up from germline, CDR1 is SGHAT and CDR2 is FQDESV (reference sequence). CDR3 length: 15 residues. V dropped 4 bases and J dropped 5; count of bases not matched to a gene: 5. The DNA of the CDR3 is TGTGCCAGCAGCTCCACCGGGACAGGGGACAATGAGCAGTTCTTC. Translated: CASSSTGTGDNEQFF. Combining the CDR3 with reference TRBV11-1 and TRBJ2-1 gives the whole variable domain EAEVAQSPRYKITEKSQAVAFWCDPISGHATLYWYRQILGQGPELLVQFQDESVVDDSQLPKDRFSAERLKGVDSTLKIQPAELGDSAMYLCASSSTGTGDNEQFFGPGTRLTVL.